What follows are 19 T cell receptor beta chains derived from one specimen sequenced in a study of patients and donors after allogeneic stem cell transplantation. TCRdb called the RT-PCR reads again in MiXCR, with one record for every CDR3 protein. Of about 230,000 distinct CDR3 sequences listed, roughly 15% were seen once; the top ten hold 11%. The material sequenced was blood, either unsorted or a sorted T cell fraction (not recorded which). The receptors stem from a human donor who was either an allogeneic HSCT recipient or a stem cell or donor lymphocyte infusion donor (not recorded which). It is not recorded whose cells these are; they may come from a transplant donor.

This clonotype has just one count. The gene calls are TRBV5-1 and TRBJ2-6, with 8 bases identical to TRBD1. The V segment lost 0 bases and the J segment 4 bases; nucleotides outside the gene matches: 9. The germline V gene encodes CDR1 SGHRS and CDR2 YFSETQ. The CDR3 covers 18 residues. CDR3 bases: TGCGCCAGCAGCTTGGTTGGGACAGGAGGGTCGGGGGCCAACGTCCTGACTTTC. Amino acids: CASSLVGTGGSGANVLTF.

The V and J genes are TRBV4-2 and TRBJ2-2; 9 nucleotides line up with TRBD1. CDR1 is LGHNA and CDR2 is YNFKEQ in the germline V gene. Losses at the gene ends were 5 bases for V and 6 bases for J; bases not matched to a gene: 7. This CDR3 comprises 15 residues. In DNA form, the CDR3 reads TGTGCCAGCAGCAGGGACAGGGTGTCGTCCGGGGAGCTGTTTTTT. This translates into CASSRDRVSSGELFF.

CDR3: CASSPQGHYGYTF. The CDR3 nucleotides read TGTGCCAGCAGCCCACAGGGCCACTATGGCTACACCTTC. J is TRBJ1-2 and V is TRBV5-6, with D perhaps matching TRBD1 (6 bases). V lost 4 bases and J lost 3, with 10 bases in between. This CDR3 spans 13 amino acids. Germline CDR1 is SGHDT and CDR2 is YYEEEE.

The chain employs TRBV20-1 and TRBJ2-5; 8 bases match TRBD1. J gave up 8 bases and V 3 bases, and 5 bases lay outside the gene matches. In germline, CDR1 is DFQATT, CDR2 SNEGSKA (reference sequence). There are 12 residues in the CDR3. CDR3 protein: CSASRTGSTQYF. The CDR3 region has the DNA TGCAGTGCTAGTAGGACAGGGAGCACCCAGTACTTC.

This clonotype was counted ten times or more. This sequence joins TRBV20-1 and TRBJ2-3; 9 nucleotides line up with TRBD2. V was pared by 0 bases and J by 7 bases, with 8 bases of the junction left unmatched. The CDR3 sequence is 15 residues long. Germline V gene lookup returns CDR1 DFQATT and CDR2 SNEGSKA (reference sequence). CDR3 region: CSARDLREGGYTQYF. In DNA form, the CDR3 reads TGCAGTGCTAGAGATCTGCGGGAGGGGGGTTATACGCAGTATTTT.

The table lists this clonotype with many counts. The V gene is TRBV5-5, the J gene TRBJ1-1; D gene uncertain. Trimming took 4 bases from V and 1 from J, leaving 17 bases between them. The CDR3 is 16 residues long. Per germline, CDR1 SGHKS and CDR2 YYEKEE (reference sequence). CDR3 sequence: CASSPQRARTNTEAFF. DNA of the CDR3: TGTGCCAGCAGCCCCCAACGGGCTCGGACGAACACTGAAGCTTTCTTT.

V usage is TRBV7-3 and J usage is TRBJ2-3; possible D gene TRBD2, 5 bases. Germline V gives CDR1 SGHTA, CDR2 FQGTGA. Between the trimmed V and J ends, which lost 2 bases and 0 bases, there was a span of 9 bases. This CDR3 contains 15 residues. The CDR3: CASSLDASSTDTQYF. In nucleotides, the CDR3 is TGTGCCAGCAGCTTAGACGCTAGCAGCACAGATACGCAGTATTTT.

The CDR3 sequence: CASSQDWAVPSYEQYF. The CDR3 nucleotides are TGTGCCAGCAGCCAAGATTGGGCAGTTCCCTCCTACGAGCAGTACTTC. The rearrangement uses TRBV3-1 and TRBJ2-7; D call uncertain. Germline V lookup: CDR1 LGHDT, CDR2 YNNKEL (reference sequence). The V end lost 0 bases, the J end lost 0 bases, and 12 bases lay between the germline ends. This CDR3 has 16 residues.

The CDR3 DNA sequence: TGTGCCAGCAGCATAGGGGCGGGAGCTAACACCGGGGAGCTGTTTTTT. It translates to CASSIGAGANTGELFF. The chain joins TRBV7-3 to TRBJ2-2; 7 bases match TRBD2. There are 16 residues in the CDR3. With 5 bases clipped from V and 2 bases from J, the junction kept 8 bases outside the gene matches. Germline V lookup: CDR1 SGHTA, CDR2 FQGTGA.

The DNA for the CDR3 is TGTGCCAGCAGCTTCAGGGGCCCACCGTTGAACACTGAAGCTTTCTTT. Its protein product is CASSFRGPPLNTEAFF. The chain couples TRBV14 to TRBJ1-1, with D maybe TRBD1 (6 bases). Looked up from germline, CDR1 is SGHDN and CDR2 is FVKESK. This CDR3 spans 16 amino acids. V lost 5 bases and J lost 0, with 16 bases in between.

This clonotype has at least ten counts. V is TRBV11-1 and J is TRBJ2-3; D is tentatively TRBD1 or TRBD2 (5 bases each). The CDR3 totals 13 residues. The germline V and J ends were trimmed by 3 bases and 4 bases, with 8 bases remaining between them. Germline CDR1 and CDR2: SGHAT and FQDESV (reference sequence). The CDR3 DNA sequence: TGTGCCAGCAGCTTTGGGACCGCAGATACGCAGTATTTT. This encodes CASSFGTADTQYF. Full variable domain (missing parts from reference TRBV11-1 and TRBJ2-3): EAEVAQSPRYKITEKSQAVAFWCDPISGHATLYWYRQILGQGPELLVQFQDESVVDDSQLPKDRFSAERLKGVDSTLKIQPAELGDSAMYLCASSFGTADTQYFGPGTRLTVL.

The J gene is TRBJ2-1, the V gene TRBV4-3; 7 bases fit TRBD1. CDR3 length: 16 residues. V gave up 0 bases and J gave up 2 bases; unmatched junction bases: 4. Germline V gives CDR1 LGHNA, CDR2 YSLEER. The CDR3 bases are TGCGCCAGCAGCCAAGATACCCAGGGGGCCTACAATGAGCAGTTCTTC. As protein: CASSQDTQGAYNEQFF.

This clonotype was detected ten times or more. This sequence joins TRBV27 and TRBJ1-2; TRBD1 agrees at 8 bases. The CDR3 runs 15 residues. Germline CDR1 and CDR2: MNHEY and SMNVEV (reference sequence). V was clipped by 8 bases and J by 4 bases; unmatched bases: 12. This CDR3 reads CASATWQGASYGYTF. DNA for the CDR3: TGTGCCAGCGCAACATGGCAGGGGGCGAGCTATGGCTACACCTTC.

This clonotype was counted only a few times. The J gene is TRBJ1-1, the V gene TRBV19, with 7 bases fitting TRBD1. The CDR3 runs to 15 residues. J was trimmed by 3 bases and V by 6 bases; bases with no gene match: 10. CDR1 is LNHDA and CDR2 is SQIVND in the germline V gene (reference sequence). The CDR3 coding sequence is TGTGCCAGTAGGAACAGCAGGGGGGGGTACACTGAAGCTTTCTTT. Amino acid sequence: CASRNSRGGYTEAFF.

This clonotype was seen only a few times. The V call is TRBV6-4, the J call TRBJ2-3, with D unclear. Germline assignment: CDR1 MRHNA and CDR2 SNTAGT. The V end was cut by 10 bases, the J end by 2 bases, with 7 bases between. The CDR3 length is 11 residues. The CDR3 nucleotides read TGTGCCAACCCTCACACAGATACGCAGTATTTT. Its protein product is CANPHTDTQYF.

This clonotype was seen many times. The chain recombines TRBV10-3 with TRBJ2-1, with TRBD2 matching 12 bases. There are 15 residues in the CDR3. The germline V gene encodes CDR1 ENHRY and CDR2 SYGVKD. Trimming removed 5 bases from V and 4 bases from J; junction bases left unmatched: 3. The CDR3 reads CAISPGTSGYNEQFF. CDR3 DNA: TGTGCCATCAGTCCAGGGACTAGCGGGTACAATGAGCAGTTCTTC.

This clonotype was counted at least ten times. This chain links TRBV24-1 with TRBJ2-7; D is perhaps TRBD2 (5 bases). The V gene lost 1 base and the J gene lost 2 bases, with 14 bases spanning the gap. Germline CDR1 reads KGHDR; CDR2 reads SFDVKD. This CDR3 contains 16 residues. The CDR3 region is CATSDFPPRGAYEQYF. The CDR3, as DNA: TGTGCCACCAGTGATTTCCCTCCCCGGGGTGCCTACGAGCAGTACTTC.

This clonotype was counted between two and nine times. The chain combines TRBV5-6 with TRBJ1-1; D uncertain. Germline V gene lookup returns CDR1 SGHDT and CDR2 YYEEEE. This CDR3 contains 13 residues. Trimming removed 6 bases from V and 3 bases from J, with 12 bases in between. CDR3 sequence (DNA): TGTGCCAGCAACCCGGTCGGATACACTGAAGCTTTCTTT. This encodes CASNPVGYTEAFF.

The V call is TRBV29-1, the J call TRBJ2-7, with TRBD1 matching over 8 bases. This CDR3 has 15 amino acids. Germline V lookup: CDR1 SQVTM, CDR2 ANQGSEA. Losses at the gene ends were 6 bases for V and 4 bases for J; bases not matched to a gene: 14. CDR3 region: CSVQGGAGGPYEQYF. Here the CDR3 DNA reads TGCAGCGTCCAAGGTGGGGCAGGGGGCCCTTACGAGCAGTACTTC.